Below, 16 T cell receptor beta chains from the same sample are listed, as sequenced in a study of shared clonotypes between healthy human individuals. Clones were read by immunoSEQ multiplex PCR, and TCRdb kept only the in-frame ones, dropping some. This sample carries around 100,000 clones, about 67% of them seen once, and the ten largest clones take approximately 23%. What was sequenced was memory CD8+ T cells sorted from blood. Stated subset: CD45RO+ cells pooled with CCR7-negative TemRA cells. The receptors originated from a woman in her twenties or thirties in good health.

A few counts support this clone. This chain joins TRBV28 and TRBJ2-7; D uncertain. V was cut by 6 bases and J by 0 bases, with 9 bases left in between. Germline-derived CDR1 and CDR2 are MDHEN and SYDVKM. The CDR3 spans 13 residues. The CDR3 DNA sequence: TGTGCCAGCAGACCTCCTTACTCCTACGAGCAGTACTTC. This gives the protein CASRPPYSYEQYF.

The V and J genes are TRBV27 and TRBJ2-7; D possibly corresponds to TRBD2 (7 bases). The CDR3 is 17 residues long. V lost 0 bases, J lost 2 bases, and 17 bases lay in between. Germline V gene data show CDR1 as MNHEY and CDR2 as SMNVEV (reference sequence). The CDR3 sequence: CASSLSFRGAETYEQYF. In DNA form, the CDR3 reads TGTGCCAGCAGTTTATCGTTCCGGGGGGCGGAAACCTACGAGCAGTACTTC.

The gene calls are TRBV4-2 and TRBJ1-1, with D possibly being TRBD1 (5 bases). The V gene lost 3 bases and the J gene lost 0 bases, with 14 bases spanning the gap. Germline V gives CDR1 LGHNA, CDR2 YNFKEQ. The CDR3 loop spans 16 amino acids. CDR3 in DNA: TGTGCCAGCAGCCAGAGGGAGGGACGGTTGAACACTGAAGCTTTCTTT. It specifies CASSQREGRLNTEAFF.

V and J are TRBV7-9 and TRBJ2-7; 9 bases are shared with TRBD1. This CDR3 comprises 14 residues. The junction had 8 bases not matched to a gene; V was cut back by 4 bases and J by 7 bases. Germline CDR1 and CDR2: SEHNR and FQNEAQ (reference sequence). CDR3 DNA sequence: TGTGCCAGCAGCTCAGGACAGGGGATGGAAGAGCAGTACTTC. Protein: CASSSGQGMEEQYF. The full variable domain, completed using reference TRBV7-9 and TRBJ2-7, is DTGVSQNPRHKITKRGQNVTFRCDPISEHNRLYWYRQTLGQGPEFLTYFQNEAQLEKSRLLSDRFSAERPKGSFSTLEIQRTEQGDSAMYLCASSSGQGMEEQYFGPGTRLTVT.

In its sample, this clone was seen a few times. CDR3 in DNA: TGTGCCAGCAGCGCCGGCCTCCTTTCCCGGGACTCGTCCCCCTCCTACGAGCAGTACTTC. Its protein product is CASSAGLLSRDSSPSYEQYF. The chain has TRBV7-6 and TRBJ2-7; possibly TRBD2 for D (6 bases). The CDR3 is 20 amino acids. Germline-derived CDR1 and CDR2 are SGHVS and FNYEAQ. V was cut by 5 bases and J by 0 bases, with 29 bases left in between.

The CDR3 loop is CSAKTPYGYTF. Written as DNA, the CDR3 is TGCAGTGCTAAAACGCCCTATGGCTACACCTTC. The gene calls are TRBV20-1 and TRBJ1-2; the D is unclear. Germline CDR1 DFQATT, CDR2 SNEGSKA (reference sequence). V lost 4 bases and J 4 bases, leaving 7 bases between the germline ends. This CDR3 spans 11 amino acids.

This clone showed up just once. In DNA, the CDR3 is TGTGCCAGCAGCTTACGGGGGCCCAGCAGTCCCCGCTCTGGAAACACCATATATTTT. Translation: CASSLRGPSSPRSGNTIYF. This chain connects TRBV7-8 to TRBJ1-3; D is perhaps TRBD1 (6 bases). In germline, CDR1 is SGHVS, CDR2 FQNEAQ. V was cut by 2 bases and J by 0 bases, with 20 bases left in between. This CDR3 has 19 residues.

In its sample, this clone is medium-sized (0.01 to 0.1%). The rearrangement joins TRBV4-2 to TRBJ2-1; TRBD2 aligns across 13 bases. Germline values: CDR1 LGHNA, CDR2 YNFKEQ. V shed 5 bases and J 4 bases; nucleotides not matched to a gene: 5. This CDR3 comprises 16 residues. Written as DNA, the CDR3 is TGTGCCAGCAGCTTGGGGACTAGCGGGACTTACAATGAGCAGTTCTTC. This gives the protein CASSLGTSGTYNEQFF.

This sequence joins TRBV27 and TRBJ1-5; D not resolved. This CDR3 comprises 14 residues. CDR1 is MNHEY and CDR2 is SMNVEV in the germline V gene (reference sequence). Between the trimmed V and J ends, which lost 5 bases and 0 bases, there was a span of 8 bases. CDR3 loop: CASSPESSNQPQHF. Written as DNA, the CDR3 is TGTGCCAGCAGTCCGGAGAGTAGCAATCAGCCCCAGCATTTT.

This clone was seen at least ten times. CDR3 loop: CASSEQGLSSYNEQFF. CDR3 nucleotides: TGTGCCAGCAGTGAACAGGGTTTGAGCTCCTACAATGAGCAGTTCTTC. The V gene is TRBV6-4, the J gene TRBJ2-1; TRBD1 might be the D (6 bases). The V end lost 3 bases, the J end lost 0 bases, and 12 bases lay between the germline ends. This CDR3 comprises 16 residues. The germline V gene encodes CDR1 MRHNA and CDR2 SNTAGT.

With respect to this clone: The sample carries other DNA sequences with the same CDR3. J is TRBJ2-1 and V is TRBV5-1; 10 positions match TRBD2. The CDR3 has 14 amino acids. Germline loops: CDR1 SGHRS, CDR2 YFSETQ. J gave up 4 bases and V 8 bases, and 6 bases lay outside the gene matches. The CDR3 here is CASGASGGYNEQFF. The CDR3 DNA reads as TGCGCCAGTGGGGCTAGCGGGGGTTACAATGAGCAGTTCTTC.

The V gene is TRBV11-2, the J gene TRBJ2-2; TRBD2 aligns across 7 bases. Germline values: CDR1 SGHAT, CDR2 FQNNGV. With 7 bases clipped from V and 4 bases from J, the junction kept 21 bases outside the gene matches. The CDR3 covers 19 residues. CDR3 sequence reads: CASNSPRGAGDDLTGELFF. For the CDR3, the DNA is TGTGCCAGCAACTCCCCCCGGGGCGCGGGAGACGATCTCACCGGGGAGCTGTTTTTT.

V is TRBV15 and J is TRBJ2-1; D perhaps matches TRBD1 (6 bases). The CDR3 extends over 15 amino acids. Per the germline V gene, CDR1 is LNHNV and CDR2 is YYDKDF (reference sequence). V was cut by 5 bases and J by 3 bases, with 14 bases left in between. CDR3 sequence (DNA): TGTGCCACCAGCTCCCCGGACAGACTCTACAATGAGCAGTTCTTC. Translating gives CATSSPDRLYNEQFF.

The table lists this clone with many counts. The J gene is TRBJ2-3, the V gene TRBV27; D is undetermined. Trimming took off 4 bases at V and 1 base at J, with 9 bases between the two ends. The CDR3 covers 14 residues. The germline V gene encodes CDR1 MNHEY and CDR2 SMNVEV (reference sequence). The CDR3 region is CASSYIIGTDTQYF. The CDR3 DNA sequence: TGTGCCAGCAGTTATATAATTGGCACAGATACGCAGTATTTT.

This chain links TRBV6-1 with TRBJ2-3; 8 nucleotides agree with TRBD1. There are 15 residues in the CDR3. The V segment lost 4 bases and the J segment 4 bases; nucleotides outside the gene matches: 7. Germline loops: CDR1 MNHNS, CDR2 SASEGT. The CDR3 reads CASSAGQGGADTQYF. The CDR3 nucleotides read TGTGCCAGCAGTGCAGGACAGGGTGGGGCAGATACGCAGTATTTT.

Turning to this clone: The sample contains more than one DNA sequence encoding this CDR3. CDR3 nucleotide sequence: TGCGCCAGCAGCCGGATCAGCAATCAGCCCCAGCATTTT. Encoded protein: CASSRISNQPQHF. The J gene is TRBJ1-5, the V gene TRBV10-2; unclear D gene. CDR1 WSHSY and CDR2 SAAADI come from the germline V gene. This CDR3 has 13 amino acids. V was pared by 6 bases and J by 1 base, with 7 bases between.